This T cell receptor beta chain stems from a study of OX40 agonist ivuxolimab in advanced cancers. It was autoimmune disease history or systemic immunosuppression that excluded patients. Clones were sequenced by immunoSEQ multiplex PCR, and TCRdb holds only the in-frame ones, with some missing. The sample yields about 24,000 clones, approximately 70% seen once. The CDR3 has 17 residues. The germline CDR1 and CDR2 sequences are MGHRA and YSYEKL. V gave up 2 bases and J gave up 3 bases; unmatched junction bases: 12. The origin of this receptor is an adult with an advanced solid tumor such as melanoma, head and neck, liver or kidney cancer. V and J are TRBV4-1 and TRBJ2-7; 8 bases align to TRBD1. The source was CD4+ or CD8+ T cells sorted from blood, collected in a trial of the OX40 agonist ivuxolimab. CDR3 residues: CASSQTTNNRGDYEQYF. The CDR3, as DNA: TGCGCCAGCAGCCAAACAACGAACAACAGGGGGGACTACGAGCAGTACTTC.